This note documents a single T cell receptor (beta chain) sequence. Original analysis: Amplification with reference gene primers provided the estimates of nucleated cell counts. Libraries were prepared by immunoSEQ multiplex PCR; TCRdb keeps only in-frame clonotypes and omits some of them. That table furnishes V, J and clone size, whereas the DNA furnished D and trimming. The sample lists 84,000 or so clones, around four fifths occurring once. V was clipped by 4 bases and J by 4 bases, with 13 bases between them. Per the germline V gene, CDR1 is WNHNN and CDR2 is SYGVQD (reference sequence). CDR3 length: 15 amino acids. This sample was taken from a study of blood T cell repertoires in COVID-19. At the level of the study: Samples of COVID-19 (acute and convalescent) were obtained from the United States, Italy and Spain.

The chain is built from TRBV10-1 and TRBJ2-2; tentative D call: TRBD2 (6 bases). The source of this sequence is a man aged 80 or over with active or convalescent COVID-19. The sequencing input was peripheral blood. The CDR3 loop is CASSATSWGTGELFF. DNA of the CDR3: TGCGCCAGCAGTGCGACTAGTTGGGGCACCGGGGAGCTGTTTTTT.